The TCR beta chain described here comes from a study of shared clonotypes between healthy human individuals. Assay: immunoSEQ multiplex PCR; the TCRdb copy retains only in-frame clones and omits some. This table has more than 2 million clones, approximately 95% appearing once. The source of this sequence is a man younger than 35 in good health. Sequenced input: naive CD4+ T cells sorted from blood. Subset noted: CD45RA+ positively selected.

CDR3 amino acids: CASSVLNTGELFF. For the CDR3, the DNA is TGTGCCAGTAGTGTGTTGAACACCGGGGAGCTGTTTTTT. The V and J genes are TRBV19 and TRBJ2-2; no clear D gene. Germline V CDR1 and CDR2: LNHDA, SQIVND (reference sequence). The CDR3 spans 13 residues. V gave up 5 bases and J gave up 1 base, with 5 bases separating them.